Shown below are 29 T cell receptor beta chains from a single sample sequenced in a study of blood T cells in healthy people across ages. Sample-barcoded 5' priming and a J-beta primer mix drove a second PCR of about 7 to 12 cycles. TCRdb processed the 5' RACE reads anew with MiXCR; each CDR3 protein has one entry. The sample lists 600,000 to 1,000,000 distinct CDR3 sequences, about three fifths occurring once. The sample taken for sequencing was blood. All receptors come from a man aged 30 to 45 in good health.

The chain carries TRBV27 and TRBJ1-5; possibly TRBD1 for D (5 bases). Germline assignment: CDR1 MNHEY and CDR2 SMNVEV (reference sequence). This CDR3 contains 14 residues. Trimming took 7 bases from V and 5 from J, leaving 15 bases between them. CDR3 nucleotides: TGTGCCAGCAAGGGACGGCTATCCGATCAGCCCCAGCATTTT. Amino acids: CASKGRLSDQPQHF.

This chain uses TRBV5-1 with TRBJ2-7; perhaps TRBD2 as D (6 bases). TRBJ2-5 matches the DNA end more closely, so the J call is doubtful. CDR3 length: 15 residues. In germline, CDR1 is SGHRS, CDR2 YFSETQ. The CDR3 protein is CASSPGTPGVETQYF. Here the CDR3 DNA reads TGCGCCAGCAGCCCCGGGACTCCCGGTGTGGAGACCCAGTACTTC.

This chain links TRBV7-9 with TRBJ2-2; 10 bases are a match to TRBD2. The CDR3 loop spans 15 amino acids. After removal of 3 bases from V and 4 bases from J, the junction contained 2 bases not matched to a gene. Germline V gene sequence: CDR1 SEHNR, CDR2 FQNEAQ (reference sequence). The CDR3 bases are TGTGCCAGCAGCTTTACTAGCGGGGCCACCGGGGAGCTGTTTTTT. Translated: CASSFTSGATGELFF.

The chain employs TRBV18 and TRBJ2-3; D is unresolved. This CDR3 is built from 14 residues. Germline values: CDR1 KGHSH, CDR2 LQKENI. V was cut by 3 bases and J by 0 bases, with 7 bases left in between. The CDR3 bases are TGTGCCAGCTCACCTGAAGTGAGCACAGATACGCAGTATTTT. Translating it yields CASSPEVSTDTQYF.

This clonotype was detected a few times. The chain combines TRBV27 with TRBJ2-1, with D tentatively TRBD2 (6 bases). Germline CDR1 and CDR2: MNHEY and SMNVEV (reference sequence). Trimming removed 5 bases from V and 7 bases from J, with 15 bases in between. The CDR3 runs 14 residues. CDR3 amino acids: CASSPLTRGNEQFF. In nucleotides, the CDR3 is TGTGCCAGCAGTCCTCTAACTCGGGGGAATGAGCAGTTCTTC.

J is TRBJ2-5 and V is TRBV4-2, with a tentative D call TRBD1 (5 bases). The germline V gene has CDR1 LGHNA and CDR2 YNFKEQ. CDR3 length: 16 amino acids. V was shortened by 0 bases and J by 3 bases, with 14 bases between the two germline ends. DNA of the CDR3: TGTGCCAGCAGCCAAGATCAGGGTCAGTGGGAAGAGACCCAGTACTTC. Translated: CASSQDQGQWEETQYF.

The chain uses TRBV7-2 and TRBJ1-2; 10 bases agree with TRBD1. V lost 4 bases, J lost 8 bases, and 10 bases stayed unmatched. The germline V gene encodes CDR1 SGHTA and CDR2 FQGNSA. There are 15 residues in the CDR3. The CDR3 sequence: CASSSQTGGAEGYTF. The CDR3 DNA sequence: TGTGCCAGCAGCTCACAGACAGGGGGCGCGGAGGGCTACACCTTC. Full variable domain (remainder filled in from reference TRBV7-2 and TRBJ1-2): GAGVSQSPSNKVTEKGKDVELRCDPISGHTALYWYRQSLGQGLEFLIYFQGNSAPDKSGLPSDRFSAERTGGSVSTLTIQRTQQEDSAVYLCASSSQTGGAEGYTFGSGTRLTVV.

The chain joins TRBV12-3 or TRBV12-4 to TRBJ2-2; D gene unclear. V was trimmed by 7 bases and J by 4 bases, leaving 16 bases between them. There are 15 residues in the CDR3. The DNA for the CDR3 is TGTGCCAGCATGGGTATAGGAGTAATCACCGGGGAGCTGTTTTTT. Its translation is CASMGIGVITGELFF.

The chain combines TRBV4-2 with TRBJ2-1, with TRBD2 as a possible D gene (5 bases). The end of the DNA fits TRBJ2-7 better, so the J call may be wrong. This CDR3 is 18 amino acids long. The germline CDR1 and CDR2 sequences are LGHNA and YNFKEQ. CDR3 bases: TGTGCCAGCAGCCGACCAACGGCTAACGAGGGAGATGTGCGAGAGCAGTACTTC. Amino acid sequence: CASSRPTANEGDVREQYF.

The chain recombines TRBV20-1 with TRBJ2-1; 7 bases align to TRBD2. Per germline, CDR1 DFQATT and CDR2 SNEGSKA (reference sequence). CDR3 length equals 12 residues. J gave up 15 bases and V 2 bases, and 10 bases lay outside the gene matches. The CDR3 DNA sequence: TGCAGTGCTAGACTTAGCGGGTGGGGAACGTTCTTC. This encodes CSARLSGWGTFF.

This clonotype was found many times. This chain uses TRBV20-1 with TRBJ2-1; D gene uncertain. The CDR3 loop spans 16 amino acids. Germline-derived CDR1 and CDR2 are DFQATT and SNEGSKA (reference sequence). V gave up 6 bases and J gave up 4 bases, with 22 bases separating them. This CDR3 is CSATRLQYLGYNEQFF. CDR3 bases: TGCAGTGCAACCAGACTTCAGTACCTCGGTTACAATGAGCAGTTCTTC.

This chain joins TRBV3-1 and TRBJ2-7; D is undetermined. The CDR3 is 12 residues long. Germline V gives CDR1 LGHDT, CDR2 YNNKEL (reference sequence). Trimming left V 1 base short and J 5 bases short, with 6 bases between. DNA of the CDR3: TGTGCCAGCAGCCAAGCTGCGGACGAGCAGTACTTC. Encoded protein: CASSQAADEQYF.

The CDR3 DNA reads TGCGCCAGCAGCTTGGATCAGGGTAGATACAATGAGCAGTTCTTC. Translating it yields CASSLDQGRYNEQFF. The gene calls are TRBV5-1 and TRBJ2-1; TRBD1 is a possible D gene (5 bases). The CDR3 has 15 amino acids. CDR1 SGHRS and CDR2 YFSETQ come from the germline V gene. V was clipped by 0 bases and J by 4 bases, with 11 bases between them.

This clonotype was recorded once. The V call is TRBV24-1, the J call TRBJ2-1, with TRBD2 as a possible D gene (5 bases). This CDR3 is 15 amino acids long. Trimming took off 12 bases at V and 2 bases at J, with 19 bases between the two ends. Germline assignment: CDR1 KGHDR and CDR2 SFDVKD. The CDR3 DNA reads as TGTGCCGCCACGCCCGGGATCTTGACCTACAATGAGCAGTTCTTC. Translation gives CAATPGILTYNEQFF.

The V and J genes are TRBV3-1 and TRBJ2-7; D is uncertain. Gene TRBJ2-5 matches the end of the DNA better, so the J call may be wrong. This CDR3 is built from 12 residues. From germline, CDR1 is LGHDT and CDR2 YNNKEL (reference sequence). CDR3 sequence: CASSQGGGTQYF. The CDR3 bases are TGTGCCAGCAGCCAAGGAGGTGGGACCCAGTACTTC.

The chain recombines TRBV9 with TRBJ1-2; D is unclear. The germline CDR1 and CDR2 sequences are SGDLS and YYNGEE. Trimming took 3 bases from V and 3 from J, leaving 18 bases between them. This CDR3 region has 16 residues. In DNA form, the CDR3 reads TGTGCCAGCAGCGCAACCTCCAGAGATTTGGACTATGGCTACACCTTC. Protein sequence: CASSATSRDLDYGYTF.

The table lists this clonotype with a few counts. The gene calls are TRBV4-2 and TRBJ2-2; maybe TRBD1 (6 bases). CDR3 length equals 15 residues. CDR1 and CDR2 (germline): LGHNA, YNFKEQ. V was shortened by 4 bases and J by 6 bases, with 15 bases between the two germline ends. The CDR3 DNA follows: TGTGCCAGCAGCCGCCCGGATACAGGGCCCGGGGAGCTGTTTTTT. Its translation is CASSRPDTGPGELFF.

This clonotype appeared a few times. The chain is built from TRBV29-1 and TRBJ2-5; unclear D gene. The CDR3 is made up of 13 amino acids. Trimming removed 4 bases from V and 3 bases from J, with 12 bases in between. The germline CDR1 and CDR2 sequences are SQVTM and ANQGSEA. The CDR3 DNA is TGCAGCGTTGTAATACAGAGAAAAGAGACCCAGTACTTC. Translation gives CSVVIQRKETQYF. The complete variable domain, with remaining parts taken from reference TRBV29-1 and TRBJ2-5, reads SAVISQKPSRDICQRGTSLTIQCQVDSQVTMMFWYRQQPGQSLTLIATANQGSEATYESGFVIDKFPISRPNLTFSTLTVSNMSPEDSSIYLCSVVIQRKETQYFGPGTRLLVL.

This clonotype occurred many times. The chain links TRBV20-1 to TRBJ2-1; D might be TRBD1 (6 bases). This CDR3 has 14 amino acids. Germline V lookup: CDR1 DFQATT, CDR2 SNEGSKA (reference sequence). V lost 6 bases to trimming and J lost 2 bases, with 14 bases between them. For the CDR3, the DNA is TGCAGTGCCTCGGGGCAGGGGACCTACAATGAGCAGTTCTTC. It translates to CSASGQGTYNEQFF.

The chain uses TRBV3-1 and TRBJ2-1; D remains unclear. CDR1 LGHDT and CDR2 YNNKEL come from the germline V gene (reference sequence). This CDR3 spans 12 amino acids. V lost 5 bases, J lost 10 bases, and 12 bases lay in between. The chain's CDR3 is CASSAGFGEQFF. In nucleotides, the CDR3 is TGTGCCAGCAGCGCTGGCTTCGGGGAGCAGTTCTTC.

This chain connects TRBV29-1 to TRBJ2-1; TRBD1 or TRBD2 may be the D gene (5 bases each). Germline lookup yields CDR1 SQVTM and CDR2 ANQGSEA. The CDR3 contains 17 residues. Trimming left V 0 bases short and J 12 bases short, with 27 bases between. The CDR3 DNA is TGCAGCGTTGAAGACCCCGGACCATTTGGGGGAGACTGTGTGCAGTTCTTC. Translated, it gives CSVEDPGPFGGDCVQFF.

V gene TRBV3-1 combines with J gene TRBJ2-5, with D maybe TRBD2 (5 bases). CDR3 length: 17 residues. The germline gives CDR1 LGHDT, CDR2 YNNKEL (reference sequence). Trimming took 1 base from V and 5 from J, leaving 20 bases between them. The CDR3 region has the DNA TGTGCCAGCAGCCAAGGCCTGCCGACTATCACCAGGGAGACCCAGTACTTC. Its translation: CASSQGLPTITRETQYF.

The chain carries TRBV3-1 and TRBJ1-2; no reliable D call. The germline CDR1 and CDR2 sequences are LGHDT and YNNKEL (reference sequence). The CDR3 has 13 amino acids. The ends were cut back, 1 base at V and 5 bases at J, with 8 bases in the middle. The CDR3 nucleotides read TGTGCCAGCAGCCAAGGAAAAATTTATGGCTACACCTTC. It is translated as CASSQGKIYGYTF.

In the case of this clonotype: One end of the junction is discordant with germline, which a read error may explain. This chain uses TRBV4-3 with TRBJ2-1; D is perhaps TRBD2 (5 bases). The length of the CDR3 is 14 residues. Germline loops: CDR1 LGHNA, CDR2 YSLEER. CDR3 sequence: CTSSQDLTTNEQFF. The CDR3 nucleotides are TGCACCAGCAGCCAAGATCTGACTACCAATGAGCAGTTCTTC.

The chain combines TRBV20-1 with TRBJ2-1; D not certain. The germline V gene encodes CDR1 DFQATT and CDR2 SNEGSKA (reference sequence). The CDR3 has 12 amino acids. V lost 3 bases and J lost 8, with 11 bases in between. The CDR3 bases are TGCAGTGCTAGTCGGCTTTCGGATGAGCAGTTCTTC. Its translation is CSASRLSDEQFF.

V gene TRBV11-2 combines with J gene TRBJ2-4; D call uncertain. The tail of the sequence fits TRBJ2-7 better, so the J call may be wrong. The CDR3 runs to 17 residues. Per germline, CDR1 SGHAT and CDR2 FQNNGV. CDR3 region: CASSLDRIGAALYEQYF. CDR3 sequence (DNA): TGTGCCAGCAGCTTAGATAGGATCGGAGCCGCACTCTACGAGCAGTACTTC.

This clonotype appeared a few times. This sequence joins TRBV10-3 and TRBJ2-1; D ambiguous. Germline assignment: CDR1 ENHRY and CDR2 SYGVKD. Trimming cost V 3 bases and J 8 bases, with 11 bases left between them. The CDR3 loop spans 13 amino acids. CDR3 residues: CAISEAGADEQFF. CDR3 DNA sequence: TGTGCCATCAGTGAAGCAGGTGCCGATGAGCAGTTCTTC.

The gene calls are TRBV3-1 and TRBJ1-1; D gene ambiguous. V lost 1 base to trimming and J lost 12 bases, with 12 bases between them. CDR1 and CDR2 from the germline V gene are LGHDT and YNNKEL (reference sequence). This CDR3 spans 12 amino acids. CDR3 nucleotide sequence: TGTGCCAGCAGCCAAGGTCTGGGCGGTTCTTTCTTT. Translated, it gives CASSQGLGGSFF.

Of note for this clonotype: A read error may produce the germline difference seen at one junction end. J is TRBJ2-1 and V is TRBV2; D is uncertain. CDR1 is SNHLY and CDR2 is FYNNEI in the germline V gene. The CDR3 contains 13 residues. The CDR3 loop is CASTLRRHNEQFF. Here the CDR3 DNA reads TGCGCCAGCACCCTTAGACGCCACAATGAGCAGTTCTTC.